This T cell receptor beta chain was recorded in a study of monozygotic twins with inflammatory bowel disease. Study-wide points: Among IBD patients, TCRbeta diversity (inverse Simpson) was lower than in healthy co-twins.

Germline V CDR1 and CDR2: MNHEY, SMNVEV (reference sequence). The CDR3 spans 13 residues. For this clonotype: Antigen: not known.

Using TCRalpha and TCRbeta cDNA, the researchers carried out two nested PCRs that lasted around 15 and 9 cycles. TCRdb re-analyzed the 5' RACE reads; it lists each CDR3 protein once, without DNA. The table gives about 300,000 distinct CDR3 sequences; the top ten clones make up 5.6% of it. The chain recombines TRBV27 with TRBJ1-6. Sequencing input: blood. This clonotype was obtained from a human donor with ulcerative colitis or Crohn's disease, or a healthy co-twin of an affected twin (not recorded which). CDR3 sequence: CASSLINGSPLHF.